A selection of T cell receptor beta chains follows, all from one sample in a study of blood T cell repertoires in COVID-19. The protocol was immunoSEQ multiplex PCR, while the TCRdb copy is restricted to in-frame clones and leaves out a portion. Of around 69,000 clones listed, 80% to 90% are singletons. The sequencing sample was made of peripheral blood. These TCRs come from a woman in her 50s with active COVID-19. Both conserved end residues are part of each CDR3. A D gene is named only where the DNA matches it firmly. Not all rows give a size; the values are once, few, many and, for expanded clones, a class.

V gene,clone size,J gene,D gene,CDR3 DNA,CDR3 protein
TRBV11-2,once,TRBJ1-2,TRBD1,TGTGCCAGCAGCTTATCGGGACAGTCTTATGGCTACACCTTC,CASSLSGQSYGYTF
TRBV11-3,-,TRBJ2-5,-,TGTGCCAGCAGCTTAAGGGGGAGCGCTGAAGAGACCCAGTACTTC,CASSLRGSAEETQYF
TRBV28,-,TRBJ2-4,TRBD2,TGTGCCAGCAGCATCGGGACTAGCGGGCTTCTAGCCAAAAACATTCAGTACTTC,CASSIGTSGLLAKNIQYF
TRBV10-1,-,TRBJ2-2,TRBD1,TGCGCCAGCAGTGAGACAGGGGGAACCGGGGAGCTGTTTTTT,CASSETGGTGELFF
TRBV3-1/TRBV3-2,-,TRBJ2-1,TRBD2,TGTGCCAGCAGCCAAGATGAGGGGCTAGCGGGGGGGAATGAGCAGTTCTTC,CASSQDEGLAGGNEQFF
TRBV4-1,-,TRBJ2-7,TRBD1,TGCGCCAGCAGCCAAGAATATGGACAGGGACCAACTATCCGTTCCTACGAGCAGTACTTC,CASSQEYGQGPTIRSYEQYF
TRBV11-2,few,TRBJ2-7,TRBD2,TGTGCCAGCAGCTTACAAGCGGGAGGGCGTCAGGCCTACGAGCAGTACTTC,CASSLQAGGRQAYEQYF
TRBV15,few,TRBJ2-7,-,TGTGCCACCAGCAGAAGCGCGGGTCAGGGGGGTAACGAGCAGTACTTC,CATSRSAGQGGNEQYF
TRBV21-1,-,TRBJ2-1,-,TGTGCCAGCAGCACAACTAGCGGGAGGCCTAAAGACAGCTCCTACAATGAGCAGTTCTTC,CASSTTSGRPKDSSYNEQFF
TRBV11-2,-,TRBJ2-7,-,TGTGCCAGCAGCTTAGTCCTGGCCAGCGGTTACGAGCAGTACTTC,CASSLVLASGYEQYF
TRBV7-9,-,TRBJ1-1,-,TGTGCCAGCCGAAGGGGGAACACTGAAGCTTTCTTT,CASRRGNTEAFF
TRBV19,-,TRBJ2-7,TRBD2,TGTGCCAGTAGTAGATCTACTAGCGGGATCTCCTACGAGCAGTACTTC,CASSRSTSGISYEQYF
TRBV6-5,-,TRBJ2-3,-,TGTGCCAGCAGTCGCAGGGGTTTCACAGATACGCAGTATTTT,CASSRRGFTDTQYF
TRBV11-3,once,TRBJ1-1,-,TGTGCCAGCAGCTTAGGCCGTCCAGGAGGAAACACTGAAGCTTTCTTT,CASSLGRPGGNTEAFF
TRBV5-1,-,TRBJ2-2,-,TGCGCCAGCAGCCCCCGGACTGGCGGGGAGCTGTTTTTT,CASSPRTGGELFF
TRBV11-2,-,TRBJ2-7,TRBD2,TGTGCCAGCAGCTTTTTTAGCGGGACCTACGAGCAGTACTTC,CASSFFSGTYEQYF
TRBV11-2,-,TRBJ2-1,TRBD2,TGTGCCAGCAGCTTAGTGTCTGGCGGGAGTCACAATGAGCAGTTCTTC,CASSLVSGGSHNEQFF
TRBV5-1,-,TRBJ1-2,-,TGCGCCAGCAGCCCTGACAGTTATGGCTACACCTTC,CASSPDSYGYTF
TRBV7-2,once,TRBJ2-3,TRBD2,TGTGCCAGCAGCTTGGGGGGACTAGGGTTCGCAGATACGCAGTATTTT,CASSLGGLGFADTQYF
TRBV7-9,-,TRBJ1-2,-,TGTGCCAGCAGCTTAGAGCTTGGAGGTCACTATGGCTACACCTTC,CASSLELGGHYGYTF
TRBV20-1,-,TRBJ2-7,-,TGCAGTGCTAGTGCCGGGACACATTCCCGCGAGCAGTACTTC,CSASAGTHSREQYF
TRBV30,-,TRBJ2-5,-,TGTGCCCTCCGCCCACCAGGGAGGGAGACCCAGTACTTC,CALRPPGRETQYF
TRBV4-2,-,TRBJ2-7,TRBD2,TGTGCCAGCAGCCAAGTTGGGACTAGCGGACCCTACGAGCAGTACTTC,CASSQVGTSGPYEQYF
TRBV12-5,-,TRBJ2-3,-,TGTGCTAGTGGTCTAGGAAGCACAGATACGCAGTATTTT,CASGLGSTDTQYF
TRBV6-5,-,TRBJ2-3,TRBD2,TGTGCCAGCAGACTACTAGCGGTGGGCACAGATACGCAGTATTTT,CASRLLAVGTDTQYF
TRBV19,once,TRBJ1-2,TRBD1,TGTGCCAGTAGTCTGGGGCAGGGGGTAGGCTACACCTTC,CASSLGQGVGYTF
TRBV27,-,TRBJ1-5,-,TGTGCCAGCAGTTCCCCGGGTGGCAATCAGCCCCAGCATTTT,CASSSPGGNQPQHF
TRBV5-1,once,TRBJ2-7,TRBD2,TGCGCCAGCAGCTTAACCGGGACTAGCGGCTACGAGCAGTACTTC,CASSLTGTSGYEQYF
TRBV5-1,-,TRBJ2-4,TRBD1,TGCGCCAGCAGCATACTGGGGACAGGGCAAAACATTCAGTACTTC,CASSILGTGQNIQYF
TRBV10-1,once,TRBJ2-1,TRBD2,TGCGCCAGCAGCCCGGGACTAGCCCACAATGAGCAGTTCTTC,CASSPGLAHNEQFF
TRBV30,-,TRBJ1-1,-,TGTGCCTGGAGTGTTCCCCGCGGGGGAATAGTAAGTGAAGCTTTCTTT,CAWSVPRGGIVSEAFF
TRBV18,-,TRBJ2-1,-,TGTGCCAGCTCACCCCAGATTAATGAGCAGTTCTTC,CASSPQINEQFF
TRBV5-8,-,TRBJ2-1,-,TGTGCCAGCAGCCCCCATCCTGGACACTTCACCTACAATGAGCAGTTCTTC,CASSPHPGHFTYNEQFF
TRBV7-3,-,TRBJ2-2,-,TGTGCCAGCAGCTGGGGACACACCACCGGGGAGCTGTTTTTT,CASSWGHTTGELFF
TRBV15,once,TRBJ2-1,TRBD2,TGTGCCACCAGCAGAGTAATCAGCGGGAGGTACAATGAGCAGTTCTTC,CATSRVISGRYNEQFF
TRBV10-3,-,TRBJ1-1,TRBD1,TGTGCCATCAGTGACCGCGACAGGGGACAGGGCACTGAAGCTTTCTTT,CAISDRDRGQGTEAFF
TRBV11-3,-,TRBJ1-2,-,TGTGCCAGCAGCCCGGTGGGGTACGGGGTTTGGTATGGCTACACCTTC,CASSPVGYGVWYGYTF
TRBV6-1,-,TRBJ2-1,TRBD2,TGTGCCAGCAGTGAAGCCAATAGCGGGAGGCCCCCTGAGTTCTTC,CASSEANSGRPPEFF
TRBV9,-,TRBJ2-3,TRBD2,TGTGCCAGCGGGACTAGCGGGAGTGTTCCAGATACGCAGTATTTT,CASGTSGSVPDTQYF
TRBV4-1,-,TRBJ2-2,-,TGCGCCAGCAGCCAAGGTCTGGCGGGTCAGACCACCGGGGAGCTGTTTTTT,CASSQGLAGQTTGELFF
TRBV5-1,-,TRBJ2-7,TRBD2,TGCGCCAGCACCTTCGGTCACAAGCGGGAGCGGGACGAGCAGTACTTC,CASTFGHKRERDEQYF
TRBV9,-,TRBJ1-2,TRBD1,TGTGCCAGCAGCGTGGAACAGGGGTGGCGAGCGGGTACGGGTTATGGCTACACCTTC,CASSVEQGWRAGTGYGYTF
TRBV19,-,TRBJ2-5,TRBD2,TGTGCCAGTGTTGAGACTAGCGGGCACCAAGAGACCCAGTACTTC,CASVETSGHQETQYF
TRBV18,-,TRBJ2-7,-,TGTGCCAGCTCACCGCAGGACAGCAACGAGCAGTACTTC,CASSPQDSNEQYF
TRBV7-3,-,TRBJ2-3,TRBD2,TGTGCCAGCAGTTTTAGCGGGAGGACCACAGATACGCAGTATTTT,CASSFSGRTTDTQYF
TRBV6-1,-,TRBJ1-2,-,TGTGCCAGCAGTGAAGGAGTGGGGGCAGGGAGCTACACCTTC,CASSEGVGAGSYTF
TRBV3-1/TRBV3-2,once,TRBJ2-1,TRBD2,TGTGCCAGCAGCCAGGGGACTAGCGGGAGGGTTAAGGTGGATCAGTTCTTC,CASSQGTSGRVKVDQFF
TRBV5-1,-,TRBJ2-3,-,TGCGCCAGCAGCGAGTCTGGGCGTAGCACAGATACGCAGTATTTT,CASSESGRSTDTQYF
TRBV7-9,-,TRBJ2-5,TRBD2,TGTGCCAGCAGCTCGGGACTAGCCGCTCCAAACCAAGAGACCCAGTACTTC,CASSSGLAAPNQETQYF
TRBV5-1,-,TRBJ2-1,TRBD1,TGCGCCAGCAGGCAACCGGGACAGGGCTACAATGAGCAGTTCTTC,CASRQPGQGYNEQFF
TRBV11-2,-,TRBJ2-1,-,TGTGCCAGCACCATACAGGGGGGGCCCTACAATGAGCAGTTCTTC,CASTIQGGPYNEQFF
TRBV19,once,TRBJ2-2,-,TGTGCCAGTAGTATGGACAGCAACACCGGGGAGCTGTTTTTT,CASSMDSNTGELFF
TRBV9,-,TRBJ1-6,TRBD1,TGTGCCAGCAGCGAGAGGACAGGGCCAGATTCACCCCTCCACTTT,CASSERTGPDSPLHF
TRBV19,-,TRBJ2-7,TRBD1,TGTGCCAGTTCTAAGACAGGGCTCGCCTACGAGCAGTACTTC,CASSKTGLAYEQYF
TRBV4-1,-,TRBJ1-2,TRBD1,TGCGCCAGCAGCCAAAAGGGCGGACAGGGGGCGGGGGGCTACACCTTC,CASSQKGGQGAGGYTF